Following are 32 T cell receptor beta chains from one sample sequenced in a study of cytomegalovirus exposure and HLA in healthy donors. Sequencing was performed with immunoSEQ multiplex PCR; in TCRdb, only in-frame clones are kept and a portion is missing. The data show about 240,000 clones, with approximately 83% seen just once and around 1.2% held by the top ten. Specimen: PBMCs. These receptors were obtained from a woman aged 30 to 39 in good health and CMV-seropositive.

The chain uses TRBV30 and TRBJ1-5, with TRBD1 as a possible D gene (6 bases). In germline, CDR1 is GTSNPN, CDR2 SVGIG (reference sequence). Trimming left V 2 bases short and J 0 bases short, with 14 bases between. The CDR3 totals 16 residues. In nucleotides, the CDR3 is TGTGCCTGGAGTAACCGGGGGGGCTCTAGCAATCAGCCCCAGCATTTT. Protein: CAWSNRGGSSNQPQHF. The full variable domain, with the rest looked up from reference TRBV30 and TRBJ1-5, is SQTIHQWPATLVQPVGSPLSLECTVEGTSNPNLYWYRQAAGRGLQLLFYSVGIGQISSEVPQNLSASRPQDRQFILSSKKLLLSDSGFYLCAWSNRGGSSNQPQHFGDGTRLSIL.

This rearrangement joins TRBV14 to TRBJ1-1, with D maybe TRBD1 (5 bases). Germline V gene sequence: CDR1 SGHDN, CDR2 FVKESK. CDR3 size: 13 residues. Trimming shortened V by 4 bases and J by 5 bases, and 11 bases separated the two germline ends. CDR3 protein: CASSRARETEAFF. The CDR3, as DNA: TGTGCCAGCAGCCGAGCCAGGGAAACTGAAGCTTTCTTT.

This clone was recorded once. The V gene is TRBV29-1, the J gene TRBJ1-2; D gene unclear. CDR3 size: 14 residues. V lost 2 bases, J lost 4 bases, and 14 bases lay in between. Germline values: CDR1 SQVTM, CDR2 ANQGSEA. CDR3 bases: TGCAGCGTTGAATCGGCAGTAACGGGCTATGGCTACACCTTC. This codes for CSVESAVTGYGYTF.

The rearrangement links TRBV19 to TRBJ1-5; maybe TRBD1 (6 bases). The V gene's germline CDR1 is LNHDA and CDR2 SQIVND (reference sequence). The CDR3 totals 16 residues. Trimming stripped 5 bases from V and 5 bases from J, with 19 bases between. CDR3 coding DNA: TGTGCCAGTAGTTCCCAGGGACACCTTGGCGATCAGCCCCAGCATTTT. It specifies CASSSQGHLGDQPQHF.

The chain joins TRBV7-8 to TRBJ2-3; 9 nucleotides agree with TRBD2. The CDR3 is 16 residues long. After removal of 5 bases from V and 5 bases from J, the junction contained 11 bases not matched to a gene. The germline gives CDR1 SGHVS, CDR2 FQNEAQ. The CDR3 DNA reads TGTGCCAGCAGCGTAGGACCGGGACTAGCACTAGATACGCAGTATTTT. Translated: CASSVGPGLALDTQYF.

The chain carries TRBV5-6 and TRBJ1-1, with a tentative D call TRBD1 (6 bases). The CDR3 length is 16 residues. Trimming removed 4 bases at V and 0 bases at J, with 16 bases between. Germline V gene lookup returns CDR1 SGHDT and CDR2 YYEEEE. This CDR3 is CASSDGTTIMNTEAFF. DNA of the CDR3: TGTGCCAGCAGCGACGGGACAACGATTATGAACACTGAAGCTTTCTTT.

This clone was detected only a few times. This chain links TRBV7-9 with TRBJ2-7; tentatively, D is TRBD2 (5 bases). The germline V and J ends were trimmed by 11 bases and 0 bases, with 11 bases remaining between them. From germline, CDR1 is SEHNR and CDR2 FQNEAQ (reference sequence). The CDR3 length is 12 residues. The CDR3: CAESGYSYEQYF. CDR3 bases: TGTGCCGAGAGCGGATACTCCTACGAGCAGTACTTC.

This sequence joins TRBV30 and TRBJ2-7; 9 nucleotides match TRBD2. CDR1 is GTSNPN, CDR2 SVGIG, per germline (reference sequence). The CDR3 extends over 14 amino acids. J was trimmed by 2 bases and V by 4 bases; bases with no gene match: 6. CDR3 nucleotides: TGTGCCTGGACTAGCGGGATTGCAGCCTACGAGCAGTACTTC. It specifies CAWTSGIAAYEQYF.

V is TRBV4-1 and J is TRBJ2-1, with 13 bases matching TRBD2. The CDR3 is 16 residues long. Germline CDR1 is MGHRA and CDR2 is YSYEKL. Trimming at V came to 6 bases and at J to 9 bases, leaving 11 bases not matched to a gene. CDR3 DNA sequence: TGCGCCAGCAGTCTTAGACTAGCGGGAGGTACGGTTGAGCAGTTCTTC. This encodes CASSLRLAGGTVEQFF.

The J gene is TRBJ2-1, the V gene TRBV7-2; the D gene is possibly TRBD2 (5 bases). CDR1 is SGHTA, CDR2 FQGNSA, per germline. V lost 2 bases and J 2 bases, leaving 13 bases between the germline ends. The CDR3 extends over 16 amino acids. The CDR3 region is CASSLPDYYAYNEQFF. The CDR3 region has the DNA TGTGCCAGCAGCTTACCCGACTATTATGCCTACAATGAGCAGTTCTTC. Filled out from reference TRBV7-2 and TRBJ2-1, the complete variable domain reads GAGVSQSPSNKVTEKGKDVELRCDPISGHTALYWYRQSLGQGLEFLIYFQGNSAPDKSGLPSDRFSAERTGGSVSTLTIQRTQQEDSAVYLCASSLPDYYAYNEQFFGPGTRLTVL.

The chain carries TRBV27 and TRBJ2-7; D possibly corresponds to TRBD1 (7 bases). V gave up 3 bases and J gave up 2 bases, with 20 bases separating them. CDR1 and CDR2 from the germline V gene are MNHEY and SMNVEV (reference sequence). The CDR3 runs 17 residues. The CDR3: CASSFPLAGQLTYEQYF. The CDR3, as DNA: TGTGCCAGCAGTTTCCCGTTGGCGGGACAGCTAACCTACGAGCAGTACTTC.

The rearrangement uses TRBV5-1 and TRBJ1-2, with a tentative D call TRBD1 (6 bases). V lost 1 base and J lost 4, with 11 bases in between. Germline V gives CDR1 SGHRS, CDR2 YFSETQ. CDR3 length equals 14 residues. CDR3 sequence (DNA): TGCGCCAGCAGCTTGACAGGGAGTGCCTATGGCTACACCTTC. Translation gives CASSLTGSAYGYTF.

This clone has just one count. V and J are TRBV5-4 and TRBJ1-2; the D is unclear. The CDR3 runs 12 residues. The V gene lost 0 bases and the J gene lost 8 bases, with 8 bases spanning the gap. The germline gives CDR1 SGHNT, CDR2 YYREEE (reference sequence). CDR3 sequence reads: CASSLEYRGYTF. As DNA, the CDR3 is TGTGCCAGCAGCTTGGAGTATCGGGGCTACACCTTC.

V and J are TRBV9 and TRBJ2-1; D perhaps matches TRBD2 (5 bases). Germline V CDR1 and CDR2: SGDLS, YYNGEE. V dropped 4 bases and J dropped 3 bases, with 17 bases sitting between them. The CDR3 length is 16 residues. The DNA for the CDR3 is TGTGCCAGCAGCCCCAACGTGGTAGCGAGCTACAATGAGCAGTTCTTC. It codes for CASSPNVVASYNEQFF.

CDR3 nucleotides: TGTGCCAGTAGCAAGACAGGGGGGAGCTATGGCTACACCTTC. It yields the protein CASSKTGGSYGYTF. This rearrangement joins TRBV19 to TRBJ1-2; 9 nucleotides align to TRBD1. This CDR3 has 14 amino acids. Trimming took 6 bases from V and 4 from J; bases not matched to a gene: 6. Germline values: CDR1 LNHDA, CDR2 SQIVND (reference sequence). The variable domain in full, completed from reference TRBV19 and TRBJ1-2, reads DGGITQSPKYLFRKEGQNVTLSCEQNLNHDAMYWYRQDPGQGLRLIYYSQIVNDFQKGDIAEGYSVSREKKESFPLTVTSAQKNPTAFYLCASSKTGGSYGYTFGSGTRLTVV.

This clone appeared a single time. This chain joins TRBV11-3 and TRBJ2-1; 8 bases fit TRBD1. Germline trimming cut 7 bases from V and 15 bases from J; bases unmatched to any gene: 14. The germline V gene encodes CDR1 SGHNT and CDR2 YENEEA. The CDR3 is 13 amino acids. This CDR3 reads CASNTFGGTGLFF. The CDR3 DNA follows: TGTGCCAGCAACACGTTTGGGGGGACAGGCCTGTTCTTC.

The CDR3 DNA reads TGCGCCAGCAGCCAAGAGAGGAGTCTAGCGGGAATAGACTACGAGCAGTACTTC. Translated, it gives CASSQERSLAGIDYEQYF. The gene calls are TRBV4-1 and TRBJ2-7; 9 positions match TRBD2. The germline V gene has CDR1 MGHRA and CDR2 YSYEKL. CDR3 length: 18 amino acids. V shed 0 bases and J 3 bases; nucleotides not matched to a gene: 12.

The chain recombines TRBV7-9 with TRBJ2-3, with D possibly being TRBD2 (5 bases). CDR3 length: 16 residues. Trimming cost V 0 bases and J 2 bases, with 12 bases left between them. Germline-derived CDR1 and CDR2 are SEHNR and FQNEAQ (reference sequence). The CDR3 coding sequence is TGTGCCAGCAGCTTAGCCGGGCCGACTAACACAGATACGCAGTATTTT. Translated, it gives CASSLAGPTNTDTQYF.

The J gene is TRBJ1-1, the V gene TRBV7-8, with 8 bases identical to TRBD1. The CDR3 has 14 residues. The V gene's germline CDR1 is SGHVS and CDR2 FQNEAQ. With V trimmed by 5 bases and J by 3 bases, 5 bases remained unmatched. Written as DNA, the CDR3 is TGTGCCAGCAGCACCGGACAGGGCCACACTGAAGCTTTCTTT. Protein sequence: CASSTGQGHTEAFF.

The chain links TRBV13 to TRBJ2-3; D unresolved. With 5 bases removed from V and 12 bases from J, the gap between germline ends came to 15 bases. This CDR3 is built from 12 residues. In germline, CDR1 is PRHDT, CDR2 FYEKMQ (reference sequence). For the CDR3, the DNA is TGTGCCAGCAGCCCGTCACCGGAGCCACAGTATTTT. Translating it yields CASSPSPEPQYF.

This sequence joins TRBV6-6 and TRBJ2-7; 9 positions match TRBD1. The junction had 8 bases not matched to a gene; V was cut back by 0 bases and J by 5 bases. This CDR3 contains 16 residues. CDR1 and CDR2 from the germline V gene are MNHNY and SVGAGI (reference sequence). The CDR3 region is CASSYSYGQGINEQYF. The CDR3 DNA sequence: TGTGCCAGCAGTTACTCTTACGGACAGGGGATCAACGAGCAGTACTTC.

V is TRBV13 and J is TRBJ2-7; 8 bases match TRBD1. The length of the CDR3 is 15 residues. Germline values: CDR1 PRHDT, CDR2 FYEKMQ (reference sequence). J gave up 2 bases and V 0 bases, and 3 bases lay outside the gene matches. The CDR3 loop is CASSLGEGQAYEQYF. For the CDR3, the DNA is TGTGCCAGCAGCTTAGGAGAGGGACAGGCCTACGAGCAGTACTTC.

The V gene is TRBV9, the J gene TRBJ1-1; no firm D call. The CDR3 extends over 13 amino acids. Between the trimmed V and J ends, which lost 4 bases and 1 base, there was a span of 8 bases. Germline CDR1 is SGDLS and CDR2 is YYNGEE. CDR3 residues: CASSFDKNTEAFF. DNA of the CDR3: TGTGCCAGCAGCTTTGACAAGAACACTGAAGCTTTCTTT.

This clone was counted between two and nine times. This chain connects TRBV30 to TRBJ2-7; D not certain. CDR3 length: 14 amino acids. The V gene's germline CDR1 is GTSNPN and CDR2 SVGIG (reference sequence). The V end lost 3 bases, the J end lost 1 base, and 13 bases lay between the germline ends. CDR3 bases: TGTGCCTGGAGCAACGAGGATCAGTCCTACGAGCAGTACTTC. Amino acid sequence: CAWSNEDQSYEQYF.

The CDR3 nucleotides read TGTGCCAGCAGTTTGGGACAGGATGGCTACACCTTC. Its translation: CASSLGQDGYTF. The rearrangement links TRBV28 to TRBJ1-2; 8 bases line up with TRBD1. With V trimmed by 3 bases and J by 6 bases, 0 bases remained unmatched. The CDR3 consists of 12 residues. The germline CDR1 and CDR2 sequences are MDHEN and SYDVKM.

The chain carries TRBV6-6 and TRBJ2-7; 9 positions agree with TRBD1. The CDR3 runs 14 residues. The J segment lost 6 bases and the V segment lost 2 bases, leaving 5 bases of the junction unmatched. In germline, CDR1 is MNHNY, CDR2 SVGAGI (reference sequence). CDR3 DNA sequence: TGTGCCAGCAGTTACGCCGGGACAGGGTCCGAGCAGTACTTC. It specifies CASSYAGTGSEQYF.

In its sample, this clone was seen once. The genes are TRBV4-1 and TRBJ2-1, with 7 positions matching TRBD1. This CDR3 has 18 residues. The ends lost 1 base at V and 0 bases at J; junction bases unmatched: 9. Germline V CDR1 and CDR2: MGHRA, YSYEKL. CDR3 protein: CASSQGKLRDSSYNEQFF. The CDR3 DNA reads TGCGCCAGCAGCCAAGGTAAACTCCGGGACAGCTCCTACAATGAGCAGTTCTTC.

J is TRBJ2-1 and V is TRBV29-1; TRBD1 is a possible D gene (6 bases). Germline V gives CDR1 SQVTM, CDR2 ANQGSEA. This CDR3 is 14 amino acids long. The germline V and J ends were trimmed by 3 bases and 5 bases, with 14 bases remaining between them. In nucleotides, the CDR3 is TGCAGCGTTGAGGATAATGGACAGAACAATGAGCAGTTCTTC. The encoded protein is CSVEDNGQNNEQFF.

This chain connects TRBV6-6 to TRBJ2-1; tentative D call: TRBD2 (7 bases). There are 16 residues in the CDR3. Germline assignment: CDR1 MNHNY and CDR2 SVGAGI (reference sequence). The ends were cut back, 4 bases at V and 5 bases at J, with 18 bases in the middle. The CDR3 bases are TGTGCCAGCAGTTCCCTCTACAGGGAGGGCGACAATGAGCAGTTCTTC. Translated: CASSSLYREGDNEQFF.

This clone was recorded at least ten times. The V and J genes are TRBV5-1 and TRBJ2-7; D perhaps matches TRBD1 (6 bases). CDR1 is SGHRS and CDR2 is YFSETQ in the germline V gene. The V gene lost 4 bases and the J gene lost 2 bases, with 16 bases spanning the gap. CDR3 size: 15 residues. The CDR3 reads CASSLTGHQTYEQYF. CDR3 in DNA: TGCGCCAGCAGCCTAACGGGACACCAGACCTACGAGCAGTACTTC. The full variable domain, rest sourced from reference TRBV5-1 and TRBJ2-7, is KAGVTQTPRYLIKTRGQQVTLSCSPISGHRSVSWYQQTPGQGLQFLFEYFSETQRNKGNFPGRFSGRQFSNSRSEMNVSTLELGDSALYLCASSLTGHQTYEQYFGPGTRLTVT.

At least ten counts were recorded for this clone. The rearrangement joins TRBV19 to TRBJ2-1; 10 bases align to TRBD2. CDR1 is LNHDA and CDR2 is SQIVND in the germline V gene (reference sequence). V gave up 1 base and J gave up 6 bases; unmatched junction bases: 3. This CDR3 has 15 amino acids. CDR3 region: CASSIGTSGANEQFF. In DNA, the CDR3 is TGTGCCAGTAGTATAGGGACTAGCGGAGCCAATGAGCAGTTCTTC.

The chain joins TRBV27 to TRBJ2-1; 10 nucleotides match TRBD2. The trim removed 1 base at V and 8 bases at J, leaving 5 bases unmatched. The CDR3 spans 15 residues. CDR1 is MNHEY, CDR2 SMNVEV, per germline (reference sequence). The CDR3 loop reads CASSLWLAGADEQFF. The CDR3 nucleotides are TGTGCCAGCAGTTTATGGCTAGCGGGAGCAGATGAGCAGTTCTTC.